These 30 T cell receptor beta chains came from one sample sequenced in a study of blood T cell repertoires in COVID-19. Assay: immunoSEQ multiplex PCR; the TCRdb copy retains only in-frame clones and omits some. The table records 200,000 to 300,000 clones, roughly 87% of them present only once. The specimen was peripheral blood. These receptors were collected from a human donor in a cohort sampled during active COVID-19.

The chain's CDR3 is CASSQEWTLSETQYF. CDR3 coding DNA: TGTGCCAGCAGCCAAGAGTGGACACTCAGCGAGACCCAGTACTTC. The genes are TRBV3-1 (or the pseudogene TRBV3-2) and TRBJ2-5; D may be TRBD1 (5 bases). Trimming left V 0 bases short and J 5 bases short, with 13 bases between. The CDR3 is 15 amino acids. Germline-derived CDR1 and CDR2 are LGHDT and YNNKEL (reference sequence).

The rearrangement uses TRBV6-2 or TRBV6-3 and TRBJ2-7; 9 nucleotides align to TRBD2. J gave up 4 bases and V 6 bases, and 4 bases lay outside the gene matches. Per germline, CDR1 MNHEY and CDR2 SVGEGT. The CDR3 is 13 amino acids. Here the CDR3 reads CASSLTSGYEQYF. The CDR3 DNA is TGTGCCAGCAGCCTGACTAGCGGTTACGAGCAGTACTTC.

This clone occurred many times. The chain recombines TRBV6-5 with TRBJ1-1; D not resolved. V dropped 11 bases and J dropped 4 bases, with 17 bases sitting between them. The CDR3 is made up of 13 amino acids. The germline gives CDR1 MNHEY, CDR2 SVGAGI. CDR3: CASERALTTEAFF. The CDR3 nucleotides are TGTGCCTCTGAGAGGGCTTTAACCACTGAAGCTTTCTTT.

The chain recombines TRBV18 with TRBJ2-7; D is unclear. The length of the CDR3 is 13 residues. Germline-derived CDR1 and CDR2 are KGHSH and LQKENI. Trimming cost V 7 bases and J 5 bases, with 15 bases left between them. CDR3: CASFETNRDEQYF. Here the CDR3 DNA reads TGTGCCAGCTTTGAGACCAACCGGGACGAGCAGTACTTC. The whole variable domain, filled in from reference TRBV18 and TRBJ2-7, reads NAGVMQNPRHLVRRRGQEARLRCSPMKGHSHVYWYRQLPEEGLKFMVYLQKENIIDESGMPKERFSAEFPKEGPSILRIQQVVRGDSAAYFCASFETNRDEQYFGPGTRLTVT.

The chain employs TRBV19 and TRBJ2-1, with 7 positions matching TRBD1. The J segment lost 9 bases and the V segment lost 10 bases, leaving 21 bases of the junction unmatched. The CDR3 contains 16 residues. Germline CDR1 LNHDA, CDR2 SQIVND (reference sequence). CDR3 DNA: TGTGCCACCTCACAACACGAGACAGGGTTCGGAAGTGAGCAGTTCTTC. It specifies CATSQHETGFGSEQFF.

The genes are TRBV2 and TRBJ2-1, with 11 nucleotides matching TRBD2. The CDR3 has 15 residues. After removal of 3 bases from V and 5 bases from J, the junction contained 3 bases not matched to a gene. Per germline, CDR1 SNHLY and CDR2 FYNNEI. The CDR3 here is CASSEPSGGNNEQFF. CDR3 nucleotides: TGTGCCAGCAGTGAGCCTAGCGGGGGGAACAATGAGCAGTTCTTC. The whole variable domain, filled in from reference TRBV2 and TRBJ2-1, reads EPEVTQTPSHQVTQMGQEVILRCVPISNHLYFYWYRQILGQKVEFLVSFYNNEISEKSEIFDDQFSVERPDGSNFTLKIRSTKLEDSAMYFCASSEPSGGNNEQFFGPGTRLTVL.

This rearrangement joins TRBV5-1 to TRBJ2-3, with 9 positions matching TRBD2. CDR1 is SGHRS, CDR2 YFSETQ, per germline. The CDR3 has 15 amino acids. The junction had 5 bases not matched to a gene; V was cut back by 2 bases and J by 4 bases. The CDR3 nucleotides are TGCGCCAGCAGCTTAATAACTAGCGGGCCAGATACGCAGTATTTT. Translated: CASSLITSGPDTQYF.

The chain joins TRBV4-2 to TRBJ1-5, with 7 bases aligning to TRBD1. Germline values: CDR1 LGHNA, CDR2 YNFKEQ. Trimming at V came to 0 bases and at J to 4 bases, leaving 9 bases not matched to a gene. This CDR3 is built from 17 residues. The CDR3 loop is CASSQDILDRTNQPQHF. CDR3 DNA: TGTGCCAGCAGCCAAGATATACTGGACAGGACAAATCAGCCCCAGCATTTT.

The gene calls are TRBV27 and TRBJ2-7, with 10 bases identical to TRBD1. Germline-derived CDR1 and CDR2 are MNHEY and SMNVEV (reference sequence). The CDR3 has 16 residues. With 3 bases clipped from V and 4 bases from J, the junction kept 9 bases outside the gene matches. CDR3 nucleotide sequence: TGTGCCAGCAGTTTGAGACAAGGACAGGGGGAATACGAGCAGTACTTC. Amino acids: CASSLRQGQGEYEQYF.

The chain links TRBV4-1 to TRBJ2-7; TRBD1 matches at 9 bases. The V and J ends lost 5 bases and 2 bases, in that order; junction bases with no gene match: 4. In germline, CDR1 is MGHRA, CDR2 YSYEKL. The CDR3 covers 14 residues. CDR3 nucleotides: TGCGCCAGCAGCTACCGGGACAGGGCCTACGAGCAGTACTTC. This sequence encodes CASSYRDRAYEQYF.

The rearrangement uses TRBV27 and TRBJ2-1; D might be TRBD2 (6 bases). V was cut by 7 bases and J by 9 bases, with 22 bases left in between. The CDR3 loop spans 15 amino acids. Germline lookup yields CDR1 MNHEY and CDR2 SMNVEV (reference sequence). This CDR3 is CASTHRPWGDLEQFF. CDR3 nucleotide sequence: TGTGCCAGCACCCACCGTCCCTGGGGGGACCTTGAGCAGTTCTTC.

The rearrangement links TRBV27 to TRBJ2-4; 7 nucleotides agree with TRBD2. The CDR3 sequence is 15 residues long. The germline CDR1 and CDR2 sequences are MNHEY and SMNVEV (reference sequence). V shed 6 bases and J 4 bases; nucleotides not matched to a gene: 9. CDR3 sequence: CASSGSSGLKNIQYF. CDR3 bases: TGTGCCAGCAGCGGGTCTAGCGGCTTAAAAAACATTCAGTACTTC.

This rearrangement joins TRBV10-3 to TRBJ1-1, with 10 positions matching TRBD1. Trimming cost V 6 bases and J 4 bases; bases outside gene matches: 5. The CDR3 spans 14 residues. The V gene's germline CDR1 is ENHRY and CDR2 SYGVKD. The CDR3 reads CAISPTGGGTEAFF. The CDR3 coding sequence is TGTGCCATCAGCCCGACAGGGGGCGGCACTGAAGCTTTCTTT.

CDR3 in amino acids: CASSFNRGSMNTEAFF. The DNA of the CDR3 is TGCGCCAGCAGCTTCAACAGGGGATCCATGAACACTGAAGCTTTCTTT. This chain uses TRBV4-3 with TRBJ1-1; 7 nucleotides match TRBD1. With 5 bases clipped from V and 0 bases from J, the junction kept 9 bases outside the gene matches. CDR1 and CDR2 (germline): LGHNA, YSLEER. The CDR3 spans 16 residues.

The V and J genes are TRBV24-1 and TRBJ2-2; a weak D match, TRBD2 (6 bases). This CDR3 comprises 19 residues. Germline loops: CDR1 KGHDR, CDR2 SFDVKD. V dropped 3 bases and J dropped 1 base, with 20 bases sitting between them. As DNA, the CDR3 is TGTGCCACCAGTGATGAGGTGGGACTCTATCCGAGGAACACCGGGGAGCTGTTTTTT. It translates to CATSDEVGLYPRNTGELFF.

For the CDR3, the DNA is TGTGCCAGCAGTTACCGGGGACTACAACAAGAGACCCAGTACTTC. This codes for CASSYRGLQQETQYF. The genes are TRBV6-2 or TRBV6-3 and TRBJ2-5, with 7 bases fitting TRBD2. With 2 bases clipped from V and 2 bases from J, the junction kept 5 bases outside the gene matches. This CDR3 is 15 amino acids long. In germline, CDR1 is MNHEY, CDR2 SVGEGT.

The chain joins TRBV9 to TRBJ1-1, with 7 bases aligning to TRBD1. The ends lost 3 bases at V and 5 bases at J; junction bases unmatched: 7. The CDR3 loop spans 14 amino acids. Germline V gene data show CDR1 as SGDLS and CDR2 as YYNGEE. The CDR3 DNA is TGTGCCAGCAGCGCGACAGGGATGGGAACTGAAGCTTTCTTT. This codes for CASSATGMGTEAFF. The full variable domain, in which reference TRBV9 and TRBJ1-1 provide the parts outside the CDR3, is DSGVTQTPKHLITATGQRVTLRCSPRSGDLSVYWYQQSLDQGLQFLIQYYNGEERAKGNILERFSAQQFPDLHSELNLSSLELGDSALYFCASSATGMGTEAFFGQGTRLTVV.

J is TRBJ2-7 and V is TRBV27, with 11 bases lining up with TRBD2. The CDR3 runs to 18 residues. The V segment lost 6 bases and the J segment 2 bases; nucleotides outside the gene matches: 15. Germline CDR1 reads MNHEY; CDR2 reads SMNVEV (reference sequence). The CDR3 reads CASRLFGTLAGGPYEQYF. The CDR3 region has the DNA TGTGCCAGCAGACTCTTTGGTACTCTAGCGGGAGGACCCTACGAGCAGTACTTC.

The V and J genes are TRBV11-1 and TRBJ2-2; D ambiguous. The V end was cut by 4 bases, the J end by 6 bases, with 15 bases between. The germline CDR1 and CDR2 sequences are SGHAT and FQDESV (reference sequence). CDR3 length: 15 amino acids. In DNA, the CDR3 is TGTGCCAGCAGCTCCCCTCGGTCTCGCCCCGGGGAGCTGTTTTTT. Translation: CASSSPRSRPGELFF.

The chain carries TRBV11-3 and TRBJ2-7; maybe TRBD2 (5 bases). V was cut by 1 base and J by 3 bases, with 10 bases left in between. Germline V gene lookup returns CDR1 SGHNT and CDR2 YENEEA. The CDR3 contains 14 residues. CDR3 protein: CASSLGAEIYEQYF. CDR3 coding DNA: TGTGCCAGCAGCTTAGGAGCGGAGATCTACGAGCAGTACTTC.

The genes are TRBV24-1 and TRBJ2-6, with D tentatively TRBD1 (5 bases). Germline CDR1 is KGHDR and CDR2 is SFDVKD. V lost 4 bases to trimming and J lost 12 bases, with 9 bases between them. CDR3 size: 12 residues. For the CDR3, the DNA is TGTGCCACCAGTGAGCAGGGTTCCGTCCTGACTTTC. It codes for CATSEQGSVLTF.

The CDR3 DNA is TGTGCCAGCAGTTACGGTAGAGTAGTCGATGAGCAGTTCTTC. Residues: CASSYGRVVDEQFF. The chain carries TRBV6-2 or TRBV6-3 and TRBJ2-1, with D hard to call. Germline assignment: CDR1 MNHEY and CDR2 SVGEGT. Trimming pared 2 bases from V and 8 bases from J, leaving 13 bases between. CDR3 length: 14 amino acids.

This chain joins TRBV5-6 and TRBJ2-7, with 7 bases fitting TRBD1. Per the germline V gene, CDR1 is SGHDT and CDR2 is YYEEEE. V was clipped by 0 bases and J by 5 bases; unmatched bases: 14. This CDR3 contains 17 residues. The CDR3 protein is CASSLVVLGTDFDEQYF. CDR3 DNA sequence: TGTGCCAGCAGCTTGGTAGTTTTAGGGACAGACTTCGACGAGCAGTACTTC.

V gene TRBV15 combines with J gene TRBJ1-5; TRBD1 matches at 10 bases. The V segment lost 3 bases and the J segment 6 bases; nucleotides outside the gene matches: 2. This CDR3 region has 14 residues. Germline V gene data show CDR1 as LNHNV and CDR2 as YYDKDF (reference sequence). The CDR3 region is CATSRDRGFQPQHF. The DNA for the CDR3 is TGTGCCACCAGCAGGGACAGGGGGTTTCAGCCCCAGCATTTT. The complete variable domain, with remaining parts taken from reference TRBV15 and TRBJ1-5, reads DAMVIQNPRYQVTQFGKPVTLSCSQTLNHNVMYWYQQKSSQAPKLLFHYYDKDFNNEADTPDNFQSRRPNTSFCFLDIRSPGLGDTAMYLCATSRDRGFQPQHFGDGTRLSIL.

The chain combines TRBV6-5 with TRBJ1-4, with 7 bases identical to TRBD1. The V segment lost 7 bases and the J segment 6 bases; nucleotides outside the gene matches: 5. The CDR3 contains 13 residues. Germline V CDR1 and CDR2: MNHEY, SVGAGI. The CDR3 DNA reads TGTGCCAGCACCAGGGGGATTGATGAAAAACTGTTTTTT. It codes for CASTRGIDEKLFF.

This clone has only one observation. V is TRBV7-2 and J is TRBJ2-7; weak D call: TRBD1 (6 bases). Trimming left V 3 bases short and J 3 bases short, with 9 bases between. This CDR3 spans 13 amino acids. Germline CDR1 reads SGHTA; CDR2 reads FQGNSA. CDR3 residues: CASSLGHFYEQYF. The CDR3 region has the DNA TGTGCCAGCAGCTTGGGACATTTCTACGAGCAGTACTTC.

The genes are TRBV14 and TRBJ1-2; 7 nucleotides agree with TRBD1. The V gene end was trimmed by 5 bases and the J gene end by 5 bases; junction bases not matched to a gene: 17. The CDR3 spans 17 residues. Germline CDR1 SGHDN, CDR2 FVKESK. The CDR3 region is CASSGQDAGSRRYGYTF. The CDR3 DNA is TGTGCCAGCAGCGGACAGGATGCTGGGTCTCGTCGGTATGGCTACACCTTC.

This rearrangement joins TRBV4-3 to TRBJ1-1; the D gene is possibly TRBD1 (6 bases). Germline CDR1 is LGHNA and CDR2 is YSLEER. The CDR3 consists of 16 residues. The V end lost 4 bases, the J end lost 2 bases, and 17 bases lay between the germline ends. The CDR3 here is CASSPGIQGTNTEAFF. CDR3 coding DNA: TGCGCCAGCAGCCCGGGGATACAGGGTACTAACACTGAAGCTTTCTTT.

This clone was counted a few times. Other DNA variants within this sample encode the same CDR3. The chain links TRBV19 to TRBJ1-1; TRBD1 matches at 9 bases. From germline, CDR1 is LNHDA and CDR2 SQIVND (reference sequence). V trimming: 5 bases; J trimming: 0 bases; junction bases outside the gene matches: 1. This CDR3 has 14 amino acids. The CDR3 sequence is CASSWDRVNTEAFF. CDR3 nucleotides: TGTGCCAGTAGTTGGGACAGGGTGAACACTGAAGCTTTCTTT.

CDR3 loop: CASSSLFSGDYEQYF. The CDR3 DNA follows: TGTGCCAGCAGTTCGCTGTTTAGCGGGGACTACGAGCAGTACTTC. The V and J genes are TRBV7-8 and TRBJ2-7; TRBD2 matches 8 bases. The V segment lost 6 bases and the J segment 3 bases; nucleotides outside the gene matches: 10. Germline V CDR1 and CDR2: SGHVS, FQNEAQ. This CDR3 comprises 15 residues.